Following are 15 T cell receptor beta chains from one sample sequenced in a study of T cell responses to AZD1222 COVID-19 vaccine (dated by TCRdb to the early 2020s). The library was made by the immunoSEQ multiplex PCR assay. As stored in TCRdb, this immuneACCESS dataset retains in-frame rearrangements with V and J assigned. A fraction of the clones does not appear; measured against another copy, unresolved V genes explain less than half of the discrepancy, and the remainder lacks a known reason. Here the sample has under 110,000 clones; roughly 87% occur a single time. The ten largest clones take up approximately 15% of the sample. The meaning of the sample's time point label: baseline before first vaccination. This material consisted of peripheral blood, taken on day 0 of AZD1222 vaccination. The receptor set was obtained from an adult in good health.

J is TRBJ2-1 and V is TRBV21-1; TRBD2 is the table's D call, not checked against the DNA. TRBV21-1 is labeled a pseudogene. The CDR3 extends over 17 amino acids. The CDR3 sequence: CASSRRTLRSSYNEQFF. The CDR3 coding sequence is TGTGCCAGCAGCAGGAGGACCCTTAGGAGCTCCTACAATGAGCAGTTCTTC.

A remark on this clone: Given the absence of the conserved phenylalanine or tryptophan at the CDR3 end, a read error is likely. The DNA is left out, because the CDR3 cannot be placed on it with certainty; the CDR3 is given as TCRdb lists it. V and J are TRBV29-1 and TRBJ2-7. The CDR3 has 18 amino acids, counting both end residues. The germline V gene has CDR1 SQVTM and CDR2 ANQGSEA. The CDR3 is CSVEAPGMDPSLPLQGSS.

The gene calls are TRBV7-3 and TRBJ2-1, with 15 bases fitting TRBD2. Germline-derived CDR1 and CDR2 are SGHTA and FQGTGA. This CDR3 contains 17 residues. The V gene end was trimmed by 5 bases and the J gene end by 6 bases; junction bases not matched to a gene: 8. In DNA, the CDR3 is TGTGCCAGCAGCCCACAGTCGGGACTAGCGGGAGGCAATGAGCAGTTCTTC. Its translation is CASSPQSGLAGGNEQFF.

This clone was recorded only once. The genes are TRBV29-1 and TRBJ2-5; D is perhaps TRBD2 (6 bases). Germline CDR1 and CDR2: SQVTM and ANQGSEA. The CDR3 covers 12 residues. V was clipped by 4 bases and J by 1 base, with 7 bases between them. The CDR3 bases are TGCAGCGTTGGCGGGATCCAAGAGACCCAGTACTTC. Translated: CSVGGIQETQYF.

This clone was found a few times. V and J are TRBV7-8 and TRBJ2-3; no firm D call. Germline V gene lookup returns CDR1 SGHVS and CDR2 FQNEAQ. This CDR3 is built from 13 residues. With 3 bases removed from V and 4 bases from J, the gap between germline ends came to 8 bases. CDR3 nucleotides: TGTGCCAGCAGCTTTAGTCTATCAGATACGCAGTATTTT. Translating gives CASSFSLSDTQYF. The full variable domain, completed using reference TRBV7-8 and TRBJ2-3, is GAGVSQSPRYKVAKRGQDVALRCDPISGHVSLFWYQQALGQGPEFLTYFQNEAQLDKSGLPSDRFFAERPEGSVSTLKIQRTQQEDSAVYLCASSFSLSDTQYFGPGTRLTVL.

The count of this clone is one. The chain has TRBV30 and TRBJ2-7; D is uncertain. The V gene lost 4 bases and the J gene lost 2 bases, with 18 bases spanning the gap. Germline values: CDR1 GTSNPN, CDR2 SVGIG (reference sequence). The length of the CDR3 is 15 residues. CDR3 in amino acids: CAWTPPGPSPYEQYF. The CDR3 region has the DNA TGTGCCTGGACCCCCCCCGGGCCCTCGCCCTACGAGCAGTACTTC.

The chain recombines TRBV5-4 with TRBJ2-5; 10 positions match TRBD2. The germline V gene has CDR1 SGHNT and CDR2 YYREEE (reference sequence). The CDR3 contains 15 residues. Unmatched junction bases numbered 3, after V lost 1 base and J lost 3 bases. For the CDR3, the DNA is TGTGCCAGCAGCTTGCGCCTAGCGGGAGAAGAGACCCAGTACTTC. It specifies CASSLRLAGEETQYF. The full variable domain, with the rest looked up from reference TRBV5-4 and TRBJ2-5, is ETGVTQSPTHLIKTRGQQVTLRCSSQSGHNTVSWYQQALGQGPQFIFQYYREEENGRGNFPPRFSGLQFPNYSSELNVNALELDDSALYLCASSLRLAGEETQYFGPGTRLLVL.

In its sample, this clone was seen once. The chain employs TRBV6-1 and TRBJ1-3; tentative D call: TRBD1 (6 bases). With 0 bases removed from V and 4 bases from J, the gap between germline ends came to 10 bases. The CDR3 has 15 amino acids. Germline V gives CDR1 MNHNS, CDR2 SASEGT. CDR3 protein: CASSEATGFGNTIYF. The CDR3 DNA is TGTGCCAGCAGTGAAGCTACAGGGTTCGGAAACACCATATATTTT.

The chain joins TRBV7-5 to TRBJ1-2; TRBD1 is the table's D call and was not checked against the DNA. TRBV7-5 is noted as a pseudogene. CDR3 length equals 13 residues. The chain's CDR3 is CARSSDRGSGYTF. In nucleotides, the CDR3 is TGTGCCAGAAGCTCGGACAGGGGGTCTGGCTACACCTTC.

This clone was detected once. The J gene is TRBJ2-6, the V gene TRBV25-1; D possibly corresponds to TRBD2 (5 bases). Deletions cut 8 bases from V and 2 bases from J, with 7 bases between. From germline, CDR1 is MGHDK and CDR2 SYGVNS. The CDR3 has 13 residues. CDR3: CASGGAGANVLTF. The CDR3, as DNA: TGTGCCAGCGGAGGAGCTGGGGCCAACGTCCTGACTTTC.

The chain carries TRBV30 and TRBJ1-3; D gene unclear. Germline-derived CDR1 and CDR2 are GTSNPN and SVGIG (reference sequence). The V end was cut by 0 bases, the J end by 0 bases, with 3 bases between. CDR3 size: 13 residues. In DNA form, the CDR3 reads TGTGCCTGGAGTGTAGGCTCTGGAAACACCATATATTTT. Amino acids: CAWSVGSGNTIYF.

The CDR3: CASSVDSLSYEQYF. CDR3 nucleotides: TGTGCCAGTAGTGTGGATAGCCTATCCTACGAGCAGTACTTC. The genes are TRBV19 and TRBJ2-7; D uncertain. With 5 bases removed from V and 1 base from J, the gap between germline ends came to 12 bases. The CDR3 is 14 amino acids. The V gene's germline CDR1 is LNHDA and CDR2 SQIVND (reference sequence).

The J gene is TRBJ2-7, the V gene TRBV2, with D unresolved. V dropped 3 bases and J dropped 2 bases, with 14 bases sitting between them. CDR1 and CDR2 from the germline V gene are SNHLY and FYNNEI. The CDR3 covers 15 residues. The CDR3 nucleotides read TGTGCCAGCAGTGACTGGTCCCGAGTTGCCTACGAGCAGTACTTC. It yields the protein CASSDWSRVAYEQYF.

V usage is TRBV18 and J usage is TRBJ1-2; weak D call: TRBD1 (6 bases). From germline, CDR1 is KGHSH and CDR2 LQKENI. CDR3 length: 13 amino acids. V gave up 2 bases and J gave up 2 bases, with 6 bases separating them. CDR3 loop: CASSPGQNYGYTF. The CDR3 nucleotides read TGTGCCAGCTCACCAGGACAGAACTATGGCTACACCTTC.

V is TRBV7-2 and J is TRBJ2-1, with 8 nucleotides matching TRBD1. Trimming took 5 bases from V and 9 from J; bases not matched to a gene: 6. Germline lookup yields CDR1 SGHTA and CDR2 FQGNSA. This CDR3 comprises 13 residues. The CDR3 region is CASSQDRGGEQFF. The CDR3, as DNA: TGTGCCAGCAGCCAAGACAGGGGCGGTGAGCAGTTCTTC. Full variable domain (remainder filled in from reference TRBV7-2 and TRBJ2-1): GAGVSQSPSNKVTEKGKDVELRCDPISGHTALYWYRQSLGQGLEFLIYFQGNSAPDKSGLPSDRFSAERTGGSVSTLTIQRTQQEDSAVYLCASSQDRGGEQFFGPGTRLTVL.